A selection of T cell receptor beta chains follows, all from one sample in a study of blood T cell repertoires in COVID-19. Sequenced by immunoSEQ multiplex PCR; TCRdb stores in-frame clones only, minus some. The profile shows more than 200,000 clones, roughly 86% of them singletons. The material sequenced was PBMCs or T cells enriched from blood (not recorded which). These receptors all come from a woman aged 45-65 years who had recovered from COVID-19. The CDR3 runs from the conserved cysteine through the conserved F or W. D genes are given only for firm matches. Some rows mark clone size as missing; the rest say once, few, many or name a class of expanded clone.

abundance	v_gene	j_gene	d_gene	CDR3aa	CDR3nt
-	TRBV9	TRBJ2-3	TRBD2	CASRSSGSSTDTQYF	TGTGCCAGCAGAAGTAGCGGGTCTAGCACAGATACGCAGTATTTT
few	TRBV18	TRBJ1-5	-	CASSPGGGGNQPQHF	TGTGCCAGCTCACCGGGTGGAGGGGGCAATCAGCCCCAGCATTTT
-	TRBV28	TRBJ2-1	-	CASSSQGFEQFF	TGTGCCAGCAGTTCTCAGGGGTTTGAGCAGTTCTTC
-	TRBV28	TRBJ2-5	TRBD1	CASSRQGARGTQYF	TGTGCCAGCAGCCGACAGGGGGCGCGTGGGACCCAGTACTTC
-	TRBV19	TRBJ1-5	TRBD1	CASSIKQGNGNQPQHF	TGTGCCAGTAGTATTAAACAGGGGAATGGCAATCAGCCCCAGCATTTT
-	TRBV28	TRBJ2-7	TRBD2	CASSSGIYEQYF	TGTGCCAGCAGTAGCGGGATTTACGAGCAGTACTTC
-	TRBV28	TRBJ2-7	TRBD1	CASSSTAGGFLYEQYF	TGTGCCAGCAGTTCCACCGCAGGGGGCTTTCTATACGAGCAGTACTTC
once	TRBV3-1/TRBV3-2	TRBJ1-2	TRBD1	CASSPTGGAFLGYGYTF	TGTGCCAGCAGTCCGACAGGGGGCGCCTTTTTAGGCTATGGCTACACCTTC
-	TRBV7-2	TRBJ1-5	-	CASSAARDQPQHF	TGTGCCAGCAGCGCGGCGAGAGATCAGCCCCAGCATTTT
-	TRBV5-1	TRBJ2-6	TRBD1	CASSAPGQGVNVLTF	TGCGCCAGCAGCGCACCGGGACAGGGAGTCAACGTCCTGACTTTC
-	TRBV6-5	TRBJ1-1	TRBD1	CASSPRDRGQTEAFF	TGTGCCAGCAGTCCCCGGGACAGGGGGCAAACTGAAGCTTTCTTT
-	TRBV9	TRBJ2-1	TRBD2	CASSGVAVGEGGSSYNEQFF	TGTGCCAGCAGCGGGGTCGCAGTGGGGGAGGGAGGTAGCTCCTACAATGAGCAGTTCTTC
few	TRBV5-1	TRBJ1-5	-	CASSLGAGNEQPQHF	TGCGCCAGCAGCTTGGGTGCAGGGAACGAACAGCCCCAGCATTTT
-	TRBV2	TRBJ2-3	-	CASQELAPTIDTQYF	TGTGCCAGTCAAGAACTAGCCCCAACTATTGATACGCAGTATTTT
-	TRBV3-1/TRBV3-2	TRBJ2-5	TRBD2	CASSPRTSGDQYF	TGTGCCAGCAGCCCAAGGACTAGCGGCGATCAGTACTTC
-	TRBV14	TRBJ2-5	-	CASSPRYQETQYF	TGTGCCAGCAGCCCTCGGTACCAAGAGACCCAGTACTTC
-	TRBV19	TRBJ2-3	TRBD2	CASSRLAATDTQYF	TGTGCCAGTAGCAGACTAGCGGCCACAGATACGCAGTATTTT
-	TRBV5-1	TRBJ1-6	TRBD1	CASSSWTGEGSPLHF	TGCGCCAGCAGCAGCTGGACAGGGGAAGGTTCACCCCTCCACTTT
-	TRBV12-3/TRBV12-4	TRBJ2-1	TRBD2	CASSFTGLCFF	TGTGCCAGCAGTTTTACGGGACTATGCTTCTTC
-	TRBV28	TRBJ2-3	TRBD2	CASSSGLAGGDTQYF	TGTGCCAGCAGTTCGGGACTAGCGGGAGGTGATACGCAGTATTTT
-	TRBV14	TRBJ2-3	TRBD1	CASSLRQGVITDTQYF	TGTGCCAGCAGCTTACGACAGGGGGTGATCACAGATACGCAGTATTTT
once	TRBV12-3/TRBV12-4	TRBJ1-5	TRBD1	CASSLQGDQPQHF	TGTGCCAGCAGTCTACAGGGGGATCAGCCCCAGCATTTT
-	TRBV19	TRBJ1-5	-	CASSLGHRAYSNQPQHF	TGTGCCAGTAGTTTAGGGCACAGGGCTTATAGCAATCAGCCCCAGCATTTT
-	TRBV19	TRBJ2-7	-	CASSTAQGSSYEQYF	TGTGCCAGTAGTACCGCACAGGGATCCTCCTACGAGCAGTACTTC
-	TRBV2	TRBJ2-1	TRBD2	CASRPGLAFNEQFF	TGTGCCAGCAGGCCGGGACTAGCGTTTAATGAGCAGTTCTTC
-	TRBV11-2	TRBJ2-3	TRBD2	CASSFTGTSGYTDTQYF	TGTGCCAGCAGCTTTACCGGGACTAGCGGATACACAGATACGCAGTATTTT
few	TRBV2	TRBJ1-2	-	CASNTGWMDGYTF	TGTGCCAGCAATACAGGGTGGATGGATGGCTACACCTTC
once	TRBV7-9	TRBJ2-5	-	CASSSSGGTETQYF	TGTGCCAGCAGCTCATCCGGAGGGACCGAGACCCAGTACTTC
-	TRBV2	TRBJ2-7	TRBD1	CASSDDRDSNEQYF	TGTGCCAGCAGCGACGACAGGGATAGCAACGAGCAGTACTTC
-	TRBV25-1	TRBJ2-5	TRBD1	CASRRGPETQYF	TGTGCCAGCAGAAGGGGGCCTGAGACCCAGTACTTC
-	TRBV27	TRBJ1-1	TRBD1	CASSWGMDRRNTEAFF	TGTGCCAGCAGTTGGGGGATGGACAGGAGGAACACTGAAGCTTTCTTT
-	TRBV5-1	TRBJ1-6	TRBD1	CASSIRQGTDSPLHF	TGCGCCAGCAGCATAAGACAGGGTACTGATTCACCCCTCCACTTT
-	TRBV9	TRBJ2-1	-	CASSVLASYNEQFF	TGTGCCAGCAGCGTACTAGCGAGTTACAATGAGCAGTTCTTC